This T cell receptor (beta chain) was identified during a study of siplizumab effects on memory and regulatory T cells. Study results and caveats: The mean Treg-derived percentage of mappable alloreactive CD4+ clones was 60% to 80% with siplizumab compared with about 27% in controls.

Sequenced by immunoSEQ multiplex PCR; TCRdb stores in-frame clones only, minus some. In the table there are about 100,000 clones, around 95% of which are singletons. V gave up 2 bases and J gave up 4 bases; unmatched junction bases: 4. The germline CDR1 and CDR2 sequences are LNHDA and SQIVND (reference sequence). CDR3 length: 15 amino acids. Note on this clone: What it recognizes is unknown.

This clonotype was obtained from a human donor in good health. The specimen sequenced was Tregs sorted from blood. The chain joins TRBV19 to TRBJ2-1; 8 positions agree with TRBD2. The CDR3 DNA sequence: TGTGCCAGTAGTATAATTAGCGGGATTTACAATGAGCAGTTCTTC. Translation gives CASSIISGIYNEQFF. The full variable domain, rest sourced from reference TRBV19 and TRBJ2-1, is DGGITQSPKYLFRKEGQNVTLSCEQNLNHDAMYWYRQDPGQGLRLIYYSQIVNDFQKGDIAEGYSVSREKKESFPLTVTSAQKNPTAFYLCASSIISGIYNEQFFGPGTRLTVL.